The 20 T cell receptor beta chains below were found in one sample sequenced in a study of blood T cells in healthy people across ages. A sample-barcoded 5' primer and a J-beta primer mix were used in a second PCR of roughly 7 to 11 cycles. MiXCR, applied by TCRdb to the 5' RACE reads, yields one record per CDR3 protein. This table holds 250,000 to 300,000 distinct CDR3 sequences, roughly 29% found once. Sequencing was carried out using blood. The receptors originated from a woman in her 70s in good health.

This clonotype came up a few times. DNA of the CDR3: TGCAGTGCGAGTAGCGGGGCCCCCGAGACCCAGTACTTC. This gives the protein CSASSGAPETQYF. The rearrangement uses TRBV20-1 and TRBJ2-5; TRBD2 matches 8 bases. Germline CDR1 and CDR2: DFQATT and SNEGSKA (reference sequence). The V gene end was trimmed by 6 bases and the J gene end by 5 bases; junction bases not matched to a gene: 8. The CDR3 is made up of 13 amino acids.

This clonotype was seen a handful of times. V gene TRBV29-1 combines with J gene TRBJ1-6; D perhaps matches TRBD1 (5 bases). The germline CDR1 and CDR2 sequences are SQVTM and ANQGSEA. Trimming stripped 4 bases from V and 7 bases from J, with 8 bases between. The CDR3 totals 12 residues. The CDR3 DNA is TGCAGCGTTGGGGGCCCGAATTCACCCCTCCACTTT. Amino acid sequence: CSVGGPNSPLHF.

This chain joins TRBV6-5 and TRBJ2-7; the D gene is possibly TRBD2 (6 bases). CDR1 and CDR2 (germline): MNHEY, SVGAGI. The CDR3 is 12 residues long. V was shortened by 8 bases and J by 2 bases, with 10 bases between the two germline ends. CDR3 amino acids: CASGGTPYEQYF. In DNA form, the CDR3 reads TGTGCCAGCGGAGGGACGCCCTACGAGCAGTACTTC.

The chain couples TRBV20-1 to TRBJ2-5; 7 bases align to TRBD2. The J call may be incorrect, as the DNA end agrees better with TRBJ2-1. Germline CDR1 DFQATT, CDR2 SNEGSKA (reference sequence). The length of the CDR3 is 15 residues. As DNA, the CDR3 is TGCAGTGCTACAAGACTAGCCCTGGGGAAGAGTGAGCAGTTCTTC. Protein: CSATRLALGKSEQFF.

This clonotype showed up just a few times. The chain links TRBV29-1 to TRBJ2-5; a possible D gene is TRBD2 (7 bases). Trimming took off 1 base at V and 5 bases at J, with 14 bases between the two ends. This CDR3 is built from 14 residues. In germline, CDR1 is SQVTM, CDR2 ANQGSEA. CDR3 in amino acids: CSVEGLGGPETQYF. For the CDR3, the DNA is TGCAGCGTTGAAGGGCTCGGGGGGCCGGAGACCCAGTACTTC.

The chain links TRBV20-1 to TRBJ2-7; 12 bases map to TRBD2. The CDR3 contains 15 residues. V lost 6 bases, J lost 4 bases, and 10 bases stayed unmatched. Germline V gene sequence: CDR1 DFQATT, CDR2 SNEGSKA (reference sequence). CDR3 DNA sequence: TGCAGTGCCACTCTAGCGGGAGGGCCAAAATACGAGCAGTACTTC. Translation: CSATLAGGPKYEQYF.

V is TRBV11-2 and J is TRBJ2-5; a possible D gene is TRBD1 (6 bases). With the DNA end fitting TRBJ2-7 better, the J assignment may be wrong. The CDR3 length is 14 residues. Germline V gene sequence: CDR1 SGHAT, CDR2 FQNNGV. For the CDR3, the DNA is TGTGCCAGCAGCTTAGTACAGGGAATCTACGAGCAGTACTTC. Encoded protein: CASSLVQGIYEQYF.

The chain links TRBV3-1 to TRBJ2-5, with a tentative D call TRBD2 (6 bases). The assigned J gene may be wrong: the sequence end matches TRBJ2-7 better. The germline CDR1 and CDR2 sequences are LGHDT and YNNKEL (reference sequence). CDR3 length: 15 amino acids. As DNA, the CDR3 is TGTGCCAGCAGCCAAGGACCGGGAGCTGGCTACGAGCAGTACTTC. The encoded protein is CASSQGPGAGYEQYF.

The rearrangement joins TRBV28 to TRBJ1-2; D ambiguous. The length of the CDR3 is 13 residues. Between the trimmed V and J ends, which lost 7 bases and 3 bases, there was a span of 12 bases. The V gene's germline CDR1 is MDHEN and CDR2 SYDVKM. The CDR3 nucleotides read TGTGCCAGCACCCCAAGTCCGGACTATGGCTACACCTTC. This gives the protein CASTPSPDYGYTF.

A few counts support this clonotype. This chain links TRBV20-1 with TRBJ2-7, with TRBD2 matching 11 bases. This CDR3 has 15 amino acids. From germline, CDR1 is DFQATT and CDR2 SNEGSKA (reference sequence). V was clipped by 1 base and J by 6 bases; unmatched bases: 8. DNA for the CDR3: TGCAGTGCTAGAGGCCCACTAGCGGGAGAACGCGAGCAGTACTTC. Translated: CSARGPLAGEREQYF.

At least ten counts were recorded for this clonotype. The J gene is TRBJ2-7, the V gene TRBV20-1, with no clear D. This CDR3 has 13 residues. The germline gives CDR1 DFQATT, CDR2 SNEGSKA (reference sequence). Between the trimmed V and J ends, which lost 0 bases and 2 bases, there was a span of 8 bases. CDR3 amino acids: CSARDFVTYEQYF. DNA for the CDR3: TGCAGTGCTAGAGATTTTGTAACCTACGAGCAGTACTTC.

This clonotype was detected a few times. This chain uses TRBV5-1 with TRBJ2-7; no firm D call. Germline CDR1 is SGHRS and CDR2 is YFSETQ. CDR3 length: 14 residues. Deletions cut 0 bases from V and 1 base from J, with 8 bases between. CDR3: CASSLALHSYEQYF. Here the CDR3 DNA reads TGCGCCAGCAGCTTGGCTTTACATTCCTACGAGCAGTACTTC.

This clonotype was counted only a few times. CDR3 in DNA: TGCAGCGGTCGGAACGGAAATGAGCAGTTCTTC. This gives the protein CSGRNGNEQFF. This chain connects TRBV29-1 to TRBJ2-5, with no clear D. The better agreement between TRBJ2-1 and the DNA end casts doubt on the J call. From germline, CDR1 is SQVTM and CDR2 ANQGSEA. The CDR3 is made up of 11 amino acids.

The genes are TRBV9 and TRBJ2-3, with 11 bases fitting TRBD2. Germline CDR1 and CDR2: SGDLS and YYNGEE. V lost 3 bases to trimming and J lost 8 bases; unmatched junction nucleotides: 8. The CDR3 loop spans 15 amino acids. The CDR3, as DNA: TGTGCCAGCAGCGCTGGAACTAGCGGGGGTGGTACGCAGTATTTT. It translates to CASSAGTSGGGTQYF.

This clonotype was seen only a few times. J is TRBJ2-4 and V is TRBV29-1; weak D call: TRBD2 (6 bases). Germline lookup yields CDR1 SQVTM and CDR2 ANQGSEA. The CDR3 sequence is 20 residues long. V was pared by 1 base and J by 1 base, with 26 bases between. The CDR3 region is CSVEARDRPGGVFAKNIQYF. For the CDR3, the DNA is TGCAGCGTTGAAGCCCGGGACCGCCCCGGGGGAGTTTTTGCCAAAAACATTCAGTACTTC. The variable domain in full, with the rest retrieved from reference TRBV29-1 and TRBJ2-4, is SAVISQKPSRDICQRGTSLTIQCQVDSQVTMMFWYRQQPGQSLTLIATANQGSEATYESGFVIDKFPISRPNLTFSTLTVSNMSPEDSSIYLCSVEARDRPGGVFAKNIQYFGAGTRLSVL.

This clonotype was counted a few times. CDR3 residues: CASMGEKLFF. CDR3 DNA sequence: TGTGCCAGCATGGGCGAAAAACTGTTTTTT. The J gene is TRBJ1-4, the V gene TRBV6-9; D is uncertain. The CDR3 spans 10 residues. CDR1 and CDR2 from the germline V gene are MNHGY and SVAAGI. The V and J ends lost 7 bases and 8 bases respectively, with 5 bases between them.

This clonotype was picked up a small number of times. The chain is built from TRBV29-1 and TRBJ2-2, with TRBD1 matching 7 bases. The CDR3 has 12 residues. Germline CDR1 and CDR2: SQVTM and ANQGSEA. V gave up 7 bases and J gave up 6 bases; unmatched junction bases: 5. CDR3: CSGRQGAGELFF. In nucleotides, the CDR3 is TGCAGCGGCAGACAGGGCGCCGGGGAGCTGTTTTTT.

In regard to this clonotype: At one boundary the junction diverges from the germline segment, which might be a read error. The V and J genes are TRBV5-1 and TRBJ2-5; 11 nucleotides agree with TRBD2. The J call may be in error: the DNA end matches TRBJ2-1 better. CDR1 is SGHRS, CDR2 YFSETQ, per germline. There are 15 residues in the CDR3. The CDR3 spells CTSSSTSGSYNEQFF. As DNA, the CDR3 is TGCACCAGCAGCTCCACTAGCGGGAGCTACAATGAGCAGTTCTTC.

A few counts support this clonotype. V is TRBV14 and J is TRBJ2-7; 8 bases are shared with TRBD2. V shed 4 bases and J 2 bases; nucleotides not matched to a gene: 10. From germline, CDR1 is SGHDN and CDR2 FVKESK. The CDR3 runs to 16 residues. The chain's CDR3 is CASSRGASGGTYEQYF. CDR3 sequence (DNA): TGTGCCAGCAGCCGAGGGGCGAGCGGGGGAACCTACGAGCAGTACTTC.

The chain couples TRBV7-9 to TRBJ1-6, with 7 bases identical to TRBD1. Per the germline V gene, CDR1 is SEHNR and CDR2 is FQNEAQ (reference sequence). This CDR3 contains 16 residues. Unmatched junction bases numbered 8, after V lost 2 bases and J lost 7 bases. For the CDR3, the DNA is TGTGCCAGCAGCTTAAGTACCCCCAGGGGGAATTCACCCCTCCACTTT. Translating gives CASSLSTPRGNSPLHF. Filled out from reference TRBV7-9 and TRBJ1-6, the complete variable domain reads DTGVSQNPRHKITKRGQNVTFRCDPISEHNRLYWYRQTLGQGPEFLTYFQNEAQLEKSRLLSDRFSAERPKGSFSTLEIQRTEQGDSAMYLCASSLSTPRGNSPLHFGNGTRLTVT.